The TCR beta chain described here comes from a study of CD8 T cells in ankylosing spondylitis. The CDR3 is 15 residues long. V gave up 0 bases and J gave up 0 bases, with 9 bases separating them. Germline CDR1 SGHRS, CDR2 YFSETQ. TCRdb recomputed calls from the 5' RACE reads with MiXCR, one row per CDR3 protein. Of around 230,000 distinct CDR3 sequences in the sample, roughly 8.6% are singletons; the top ten hold approximately 7%. Ten or more counts support this clonotype. The chain has TRBV5-1 and TRBJ1-1; no firm D call. The receptor's source is a male donor with ankylosing spondylitis or in good health (not recorded which). The sample comprised blood, either unsorted or a sorted T cell fraction (not recorded which). CDR3 residues: CASSLGGGMNTEAFF. CDR3 bases: TGCGCCAGCAGCTTGGGCGGCGGTATGAACACTGAAGCTTTCTTT.